The clone carrying this TCR beta chain was detected many times. Its matching antigen is unknown. The sample comes from a study of Graves' ophthalmopathy and Graves' hyperthyroidism. Findings of the study overall: Appearing in blood as well were most expanded thyroid clonotypes above 0.001 frequency.

Amplified TCR beta CDR3 regions were obtained using RNA transcripts as template. Investigators did first-round RT-PCR with HTBI primers, then second-round multiplex PCR. TCRdb re-called the multiplex PCR reads with MiXCR, one entry per CDR3 protein. The sample consists of roughly 420,000 distinct CDR3 sequences, around a fifth of them appearing once. The length of the CDR3 is 12 residues. V lost 5 bases and J 5 bases, leaving 9 bases between the germline ends. Germline lookup yields CDR1 SGHVS and CDR2 FQNEAQ. The TCR originated in a woman aged 18-29 years with stable Graves' hyperthyroidism. Sequenced sample: peripheral blood. The rearrangement joins TRBV7-8 to TRBJ2-5; tentative D call: TRBD2 (5 bases). CDR3 bases: TGTGCCAGCAGCCCTAGCTGGGAGACCCAGTACTTC. It encodes CASSPSWETQYF.